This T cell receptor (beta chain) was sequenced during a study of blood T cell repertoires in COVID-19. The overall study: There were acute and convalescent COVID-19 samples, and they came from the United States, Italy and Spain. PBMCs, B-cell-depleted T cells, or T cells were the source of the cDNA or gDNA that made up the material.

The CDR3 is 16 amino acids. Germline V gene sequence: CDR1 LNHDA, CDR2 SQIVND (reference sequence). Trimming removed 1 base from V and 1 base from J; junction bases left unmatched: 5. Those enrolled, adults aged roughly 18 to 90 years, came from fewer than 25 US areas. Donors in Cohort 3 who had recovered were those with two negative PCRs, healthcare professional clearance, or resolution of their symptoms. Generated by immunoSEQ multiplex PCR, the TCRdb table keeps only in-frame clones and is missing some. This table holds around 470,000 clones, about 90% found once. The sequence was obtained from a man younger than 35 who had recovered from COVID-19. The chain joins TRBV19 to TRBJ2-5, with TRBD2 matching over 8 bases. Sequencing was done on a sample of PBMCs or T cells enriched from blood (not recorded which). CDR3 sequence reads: CASSIATSGAQETQYF. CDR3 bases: TGTGCCAGTAGTATAGCCACTAGCGGAGCCCAAGAGACCCAGTACTTC.